This T cell receptor (beta chain) was observed in a study of control samples from healthy donors and cancer patients. Sequenced by immunoSEQ multiplex PCR; TCRdb stores in-frame clones only, minus some. The profile shows around 140,000 clones, under 95% of them singletons. The germline gives CDR1 MNHEY, CDR2 SMNVEV (reference sequence). V trimming: 3 bases; J trimming: 5 bases; junction bases outside the gene matches: 13. CDR3 length: 18 amino acids. Sequenced material: blood. The V and J genes are TRBV27 and TRBJ1-6, with TRBD1 matching 7 bases. This sequence was found in a man aged 18 to 30 in good health. The CDR3: CASSFVTGILNNNSPLHF. Written as DNA, the CDR3 is TGTGCCAGCAGTTTCGTGACAGGGATCCTAAATAATAATTCACCCCTCCACTTT.